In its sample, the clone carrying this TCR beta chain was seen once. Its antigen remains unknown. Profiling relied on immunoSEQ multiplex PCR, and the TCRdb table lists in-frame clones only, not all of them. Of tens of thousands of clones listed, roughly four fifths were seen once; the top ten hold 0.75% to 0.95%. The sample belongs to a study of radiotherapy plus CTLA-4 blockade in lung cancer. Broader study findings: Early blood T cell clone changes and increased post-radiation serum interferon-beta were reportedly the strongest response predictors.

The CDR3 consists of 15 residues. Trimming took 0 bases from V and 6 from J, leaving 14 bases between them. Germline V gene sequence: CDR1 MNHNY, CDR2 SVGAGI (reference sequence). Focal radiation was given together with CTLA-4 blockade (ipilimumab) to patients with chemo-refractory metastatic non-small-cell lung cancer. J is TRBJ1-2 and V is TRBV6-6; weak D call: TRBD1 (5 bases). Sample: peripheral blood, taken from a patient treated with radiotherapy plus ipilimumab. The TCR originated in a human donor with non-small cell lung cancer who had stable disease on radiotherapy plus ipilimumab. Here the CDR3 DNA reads TGTGCCAGCAGTTACTCGAGACCAGGGAAGGATGGCTACACCTTC. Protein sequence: CASSYSRPGKDGYTF.